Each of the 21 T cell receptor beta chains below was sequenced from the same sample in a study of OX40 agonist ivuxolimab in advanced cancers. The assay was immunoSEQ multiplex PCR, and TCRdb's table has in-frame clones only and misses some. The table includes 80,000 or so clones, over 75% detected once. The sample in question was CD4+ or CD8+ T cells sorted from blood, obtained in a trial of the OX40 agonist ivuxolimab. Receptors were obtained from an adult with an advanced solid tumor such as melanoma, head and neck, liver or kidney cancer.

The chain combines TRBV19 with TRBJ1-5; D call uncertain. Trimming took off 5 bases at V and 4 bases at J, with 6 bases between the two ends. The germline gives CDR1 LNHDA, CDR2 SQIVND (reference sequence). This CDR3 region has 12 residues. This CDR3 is CASSLRNQPQHF. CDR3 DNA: TGTGCCAGTAGTCTCAGAAATCAGCCCCAGCATTTT.

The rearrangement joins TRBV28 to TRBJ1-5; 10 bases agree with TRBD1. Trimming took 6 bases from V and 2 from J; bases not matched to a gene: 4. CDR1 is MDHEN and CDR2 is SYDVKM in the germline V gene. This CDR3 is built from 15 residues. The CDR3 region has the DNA TGTGCCAGCAGACCCGGGACAGGGGGCAATCAGCCCCAGCATTTT. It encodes CASRPGTGGNQPQHF.

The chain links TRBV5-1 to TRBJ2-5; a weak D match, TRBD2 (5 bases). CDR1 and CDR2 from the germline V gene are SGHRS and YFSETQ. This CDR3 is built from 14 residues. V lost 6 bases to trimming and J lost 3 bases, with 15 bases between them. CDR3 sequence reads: CASKRALDKETQYF. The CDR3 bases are TGCGCCAGCAAGAGGGCCCTAGACAAAGAGACCCAGTACTTC.

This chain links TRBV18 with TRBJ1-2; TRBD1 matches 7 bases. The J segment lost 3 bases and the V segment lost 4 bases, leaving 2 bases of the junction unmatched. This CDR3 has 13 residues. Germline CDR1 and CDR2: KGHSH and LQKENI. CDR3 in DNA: TGTGCCAGCTCACGGGGACAGCACTATGGCTACACCTTC. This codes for CASSRGQHYGYTF.

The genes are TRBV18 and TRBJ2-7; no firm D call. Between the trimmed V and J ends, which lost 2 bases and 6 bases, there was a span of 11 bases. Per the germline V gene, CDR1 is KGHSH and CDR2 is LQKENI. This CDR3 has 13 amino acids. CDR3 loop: CASSPMGWSEQYV. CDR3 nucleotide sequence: TGTGCCAGCTCACCAATGGGGTGGAGCGAGCAGTACGTC.

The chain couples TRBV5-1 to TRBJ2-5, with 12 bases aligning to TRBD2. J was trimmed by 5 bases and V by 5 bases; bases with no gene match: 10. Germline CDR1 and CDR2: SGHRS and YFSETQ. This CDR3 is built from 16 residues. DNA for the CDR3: TGCGCCAGCAGATCCGGACTAGCGGGACAGGTGGAGACCCAGTACTTC. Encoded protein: CASRSGLAGQVETQYF.

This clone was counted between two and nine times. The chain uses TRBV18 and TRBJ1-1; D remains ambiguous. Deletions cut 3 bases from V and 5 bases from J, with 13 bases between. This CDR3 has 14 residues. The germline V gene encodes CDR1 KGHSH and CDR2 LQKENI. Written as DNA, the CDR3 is TGTGCCAGCTCACCGCAACCCTCGGGAACTGAAGCTTTCTTT. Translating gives CASSPQPSGTEAFF.

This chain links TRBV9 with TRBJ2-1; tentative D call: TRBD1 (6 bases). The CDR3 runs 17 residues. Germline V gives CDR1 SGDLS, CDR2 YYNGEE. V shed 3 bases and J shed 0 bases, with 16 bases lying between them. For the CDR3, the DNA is TGTGCCAGCAGCGGAAAGACAGGACCGGGCTCCTACAATGAGCAGTTCTTC. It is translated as CASSGKTGPGSYNEQFF.

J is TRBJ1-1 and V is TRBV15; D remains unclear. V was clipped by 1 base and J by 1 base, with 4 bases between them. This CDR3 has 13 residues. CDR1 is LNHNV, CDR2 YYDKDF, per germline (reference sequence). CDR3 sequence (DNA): TGTGCCACCAGCAGAGGGAAGAACACTGAAGCTTTCTTT. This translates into CATSRGKNTEAFF.

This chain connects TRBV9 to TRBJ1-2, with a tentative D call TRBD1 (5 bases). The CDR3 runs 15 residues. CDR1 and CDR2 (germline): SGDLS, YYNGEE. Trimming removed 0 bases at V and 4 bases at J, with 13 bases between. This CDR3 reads CASSVDSLGGYGYTF. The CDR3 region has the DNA TGTGCCAGCAGCGTAGACAGCCTGGGGGGCTATGGCTACACCTTC.

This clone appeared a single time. The CDR3 nucleotides read TGTGCCAGCAGGGTGACGGGACAGCCTAATGAAAAACTGTTTTTT. Its translation: CASRVTGQPNEKLFF. This chain uses TRBV2 with TRBJ1-4; 7 bases are shared with TRBD1. Unmatched junction bases numbered 7, after V lost 6 bases and J lost 3 bases. CDR1 and CDR2 from the germline V gene are SNHLY and FYNNEI. This CDR3 comprises 15 residues.

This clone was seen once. The DNA of the CDR3 is TGTGCCAGCACCCGGGGGACCAACTACAATGAGCAGTTCTTC. Amino acid sequence: CASTRGTNYNEQFF. The chain links TRBV2 to TRBJ2-1, with D possibly TRBD2 on 6 matching bases. Between the trimmed V and J ends, which lost 7 bases and 3 bases, there was a span of 13 bases. The CDR3 covers 14 residues. CDR1 and CDR2 (germline): SNHLY, FYNNEI. Together with reference TRBV2 and TRBJ2-1, the CDR3 gives the full variable domain: EPEVTQTPSHQVTQMGQEVILRCVPISNHLYFYWYRQILGQKVEFLVSFYNNEISEKSEIFDDQFSVERPDGSNFTLKIRSTKLEDSAMYFCASTRGTNYNEQFFGPGTRLTVL.

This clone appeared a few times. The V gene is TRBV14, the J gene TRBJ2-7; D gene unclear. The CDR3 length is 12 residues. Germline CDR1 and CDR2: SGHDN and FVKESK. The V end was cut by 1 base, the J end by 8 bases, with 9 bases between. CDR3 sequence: CASSQAPEKQYF. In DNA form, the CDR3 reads TGTGCCAGCAGCCAAGCGCCGGAGAAGCAGTACTTC.

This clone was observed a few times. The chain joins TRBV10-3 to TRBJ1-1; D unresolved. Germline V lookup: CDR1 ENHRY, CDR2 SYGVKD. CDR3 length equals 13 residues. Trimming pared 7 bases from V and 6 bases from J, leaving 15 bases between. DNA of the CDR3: TGTGCCATCATGGGCCCGGCCCAATCTGAAGCTTTCTTT. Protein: CAIMGPAQSEAFF.

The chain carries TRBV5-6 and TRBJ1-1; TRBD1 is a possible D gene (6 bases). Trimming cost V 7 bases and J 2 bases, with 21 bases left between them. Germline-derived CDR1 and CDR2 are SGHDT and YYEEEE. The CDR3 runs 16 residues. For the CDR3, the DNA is TGTGCCAGCCTCCCGCAGATGGGACATCCTAACACTGAAGCTTTCTTT. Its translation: CASLPQMGHPNTEAFF.

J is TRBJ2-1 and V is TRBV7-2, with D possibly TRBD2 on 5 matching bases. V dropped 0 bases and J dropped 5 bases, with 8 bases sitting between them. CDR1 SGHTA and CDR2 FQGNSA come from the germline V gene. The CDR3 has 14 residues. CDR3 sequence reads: CASSLAGVNNEQFF. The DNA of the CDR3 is TGTGCCAGCAGCTTAGCGGGAGTAAACAATGAGCAGTTCTTC. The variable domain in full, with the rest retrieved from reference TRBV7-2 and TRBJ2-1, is GAGVSQSPSNKVTEKGKDVELRCDPISGHTALYWYRQSLGQGLEFLIYFQGNSAPDKSGLPSDRFSAERTGGSVSTLTIQRTQQEDSAVYLCASSLAGVNNEQFFGPGTRLTVL.

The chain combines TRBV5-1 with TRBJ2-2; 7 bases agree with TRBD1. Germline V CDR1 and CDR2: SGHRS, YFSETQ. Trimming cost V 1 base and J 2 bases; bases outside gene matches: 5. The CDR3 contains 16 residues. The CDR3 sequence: CASSLTGQVNTGELFF. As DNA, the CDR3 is TGCGCCAGCAGCTTGACCGGACAGGTTAACACCGGGGAGCTGTTTTTT.

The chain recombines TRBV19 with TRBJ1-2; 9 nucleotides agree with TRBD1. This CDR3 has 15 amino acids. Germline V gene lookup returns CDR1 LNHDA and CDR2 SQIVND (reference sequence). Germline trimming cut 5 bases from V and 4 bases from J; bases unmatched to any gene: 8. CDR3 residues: CASSDGQGKGYGYTF. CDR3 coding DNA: TGTGCCAGTAGTGACGGACAGGGGAAGGGCTATGGCTACACCTTC. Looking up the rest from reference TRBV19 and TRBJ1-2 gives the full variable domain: DGGITQSPKYLFRKEGQNVTLSCEQNLNHDAMYWYRQDPGQGLRLIYYSQIVNDFQKGDIAEGYSVSREKKESFPLTVTSAQKNPTAFYLCASSDGQGKGYGYTFGSGTRLTVV.

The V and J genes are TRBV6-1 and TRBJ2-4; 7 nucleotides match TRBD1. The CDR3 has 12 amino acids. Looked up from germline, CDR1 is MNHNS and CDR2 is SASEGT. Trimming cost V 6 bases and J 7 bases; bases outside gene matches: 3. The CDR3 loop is CASRQTGNIQYF. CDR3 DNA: TGTGCCAGCAGACAGACAGGGAACATTCAGTACTTC.

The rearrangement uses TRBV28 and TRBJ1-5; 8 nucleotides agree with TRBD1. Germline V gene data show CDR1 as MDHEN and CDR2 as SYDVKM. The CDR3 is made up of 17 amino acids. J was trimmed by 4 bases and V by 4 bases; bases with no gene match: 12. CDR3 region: CASSSIRTGRVNQPQHF. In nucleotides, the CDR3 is TGTGCCAGCAGTTCGATACGGACAGGGAGGGTAAATCAGCCCCAGCATTTT.

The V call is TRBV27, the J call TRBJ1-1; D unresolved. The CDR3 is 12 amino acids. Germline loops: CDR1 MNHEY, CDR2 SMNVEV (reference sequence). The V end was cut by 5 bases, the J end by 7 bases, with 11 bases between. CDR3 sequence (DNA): TGTGCCAGCAGTACCGGAAGCGGTGAAGCTTTCTTT. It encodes CASSTGSGEAFF.